This note documents a single TCR beta chain sequence. As yet, its antigen is unknown. Here immunoSEQ multiplex PCR was the method, and the copy in TCRdb shows in-frame clones only, minus some. The table has about 110,000 clones, approximately 87% seen once. V shed 5 bases and J 7 bases; nucleotides not matched to a gene: 6. The CDR3 sequence is 14 residues long. The germline V gene encodes CDR1 SGHNT and CDR2 YENEEA. The data were taken from a study of T cell responses to AZD1222 COVID-19 vaccine. Findings of the study overall: Close to half of all spike-specific TCRs reportedly target regions of the variants that are unmutated. Only 6 or 7 people who got AZD1222 tested seropositive at baseline. The sample set comprised mostly white British donors with more females, and clonal diversity was possibly underestimated.

J is TRBJ2-1 and V is TRBV11-3; the match to TRBD1 covers 9 bases. This TCR was sampled from an adult who received the AZD1222 COVID-19 vaccine. The sample here was peripheral blood, taken 28 days after the second AZD1222 dose. CDR3 residues: CASSGGQGENEQFF. CDR3 bases: TGTGCCAGCAGCGGGGGACAGGGTGAGAATGAGCAGTTCTTC.